What follows are 13 T cell receptor beta chains derived from one specimen sequenced in a study of blood T cell repertoires in COVID-19. The method was immunoSEQ multiplex PCR; TCRdb's version includes in-frame clones alone and lacks a portion of them. The sample lists tens of thousands of clones; less than 85% were seen once. Source material: peripheral blood. Every receptor here comes from a man in his fifties or sixties with acute or convalescent COVID-19.

This chain uses TRBV11-2 with TRBJ1-4; D may be TRBD1 (5 bases). The germline gives CDR1 SGHAT, CDR2 FQNNGV. CDR3 length: 13 residues. V lost 4 bases and J lost 8, with 11 bases in between. The CDR3 here is CASSWGEVEKLFF. As DNA, the CDR3 is TGTGCCAGCAGCTGGGGGGAAGTAGAAAAACTGTTTTTT.

The chain employs TRBV5-1 and TRBJ2-7, with D perhaps matching TRBD1 (7 bases). The germline gives CDR1 SGHRS, CDR2 YFSETQ. V was clipped by 5 bases and J by 3 bases, with 15 bases between them. The CDR3 extends over 14 amino acids. CDR3 coding DNA: TGCGCCAGCAGGATGGGGGGACAGAACTACGAGCAGTACTTC. It specifies CASRMGGQNYEQYF.

The chain combines TRBV9 with TRBJ2-3, with D unclear. This CDR3 comprises 13 residues. The V end was cut by 4 bases, the J end by 0 bases, with 6 bases between. Germline V CDR1 and CDR2: SGDLS, YYNGEE. The CDR3 reads CASSFGSTDTQYF. The CDR3 DNA reads TGTGCCAGCAGCTTCGGTAGCACAGATACGCAGTATTTT.

This clone was counted once. The gene calls are TRBV9 and TRBJ2-7; D is ambiguous. In germline, CDR1 is SGDLS, CDR2 YYNGEE. The CDR3 loop spans 14 amino acids. The germline V and J ends were trimmed by 0 bases and 2 bases, with 9 bases remaining between them. CDR3 DNA: TGTGCCAGCAGCGTAGATGAGTACCCCTACGAGCAGTACGTC. It codes for CASSVDEYPYEQYV.

This rearrangement joins TRBV15 to TRBJ2-5, with 9 bases aligning to TRBD1. In germline, CDR1 is LNHNV, CDR2 YYDKDF (reference sequence). The CDR3 covers 14 residues. V shed 1 base and J 6 bases; nucleotides not matched to a gene: 3. The CDR3 protein is CATSRAGTGKTQYF. Here the CDR3 DNA reads TGTGCCACCAGCAGAGCTGGGACAGGGAAGACCCAGTACTTC. The full variable domain, its missing parts supplied by reference TRBV15 and TRBJ2-5, is DAMVIQNPRYQVTQFGKPVTLSCSQTLNHNVMYWYQQKSSQAPKLLFHYYDKDFNNEADTPDNFQSRRPNTSFCFLDIRSPGLGDTAMYLCATSRAGTGKTQYFGPGTRLLVL.

The rearrangement joins TRBV11-1 to TRBJ2-7, with D unclear. There are 15 residues in the CDR3. The ends were cut back, 1 base at V and 0 bases at J, with 10 bases in the middle. Germline-derived CDR1 and CDR2 are SGHAT and FQDESV (reference sequence). CDR3 coding DNA: TGTGCCAGCAGCTTAGAAGGCAGACTCTCCTACGAGCAGTACTTC. The encoded protein is CASSLEGRLSYEQYF.

J is TRBJ2-7 and V is TRBV11-2; the D gene is possibly TRBD2 (6 bases). Germline CDR1 SGHAT, CDR2 FQNNGV. The ends were cut back, 7 bases at V and 2 bases at J, with 18 bases in the middle. The CDR3 has 15 residues. CDR3 amino acids: CASTTGGLAAYEQYF. Written as DNA, the CDR3 is TGTGCCAGCACCACCGGAGGGCTAGCCGCCTACGAGCAGTACTTC. Full variable domain (rest looked up from reference TRBV11-2 and TRBJ2-7): EAGVAQSPRYKIIEKRQSVAFWCNPISGHATLYWYQQILGQGPKLLIQFQNNGVVDDSQLPKDRFSAERLKGVDSTLKIQPAKLEDSAVYLCASTTGGLAAYEQYFGPGTRLTVT.

This clone has a handful of counts. The chain combines TRBV5-1 with TRBJ2-5; D unclear. Germline V CDR1 and CDR2: SGHRS, YFSETQ. Trimming removed 3 bases at V and 2 bases at J, with 11 bases between. The CDR3 runs to 14 residues. CDR3 coding DNA: TGCGCCAGCAGCTCCCCGAGGCGTCAAGAGACCCAGTACTTC. Encoded protein: CASSSPRRQETQYF.

This clone was counted a few times. The J gene is TRBJ1-6, the V gene TRBV30; D ambiguous. V was trimmed by 3 bases and J by 5 bases, leaving 14 bases between them. CDR1 is GTSNPN and CDR2 is SVGIG in the germline V gene (reference sequence). This CDR3 spans 15 amino acids. The DNA for the CDR3 is TGTGCCTGGAGGGGCCGGCCGGCAGATAATTCACCCCTCCACTTT. This encodes CAWRGRPADNSPLHF. The whole variable domain, remainder taken from reference TRBV30 and TRBJ1-6, is SQTIHQWPATLVQPVGSPLSLECTVEGTSNPNLYWYRQAAGRGLQLLFYSVGIGQISSEVPQNLSASRPQDRQFILSSKKLLLSDSGFYLCAWRGRPADNSPLHFGNGTRLTVT.

V usage is TRBV19 and J usage is TRBJ1-5, with D possibly being TRBD1 (5 bases). Germline V CDR1 and CDR2: LNHDA, SQIVND (reference sequence). The CDR3 is 14 residues long. V was shortened by 5 bases and J by 3 bases, with 11 bases between the two germline ends. The CDR3 loop reads CASSPQGPNQPQHF. CDR3 in DNA: TGTGCCAGTAGTCCGCAGGGCCCCAATCAGCCCCAGCATTTT. The variable domain in full, with the rest retrieved from reference TRBV19 and TRBJ1-5, is DGGITQSPKYLFRKEGQNVTLSCEQNLNHDAMYWYRQDPGQGLRLIYYSQIVNDFQKGDIAEGYSVSREKKESFPLTVTSAQKNPTAFYLCASSPQGPNQPQHFGDGTRLSIL.

In its sample, this clone was seen once. The chain combines TRBV4-1 with TRBJ2-2, with D possibly matching TRBD2 (5 bases). Germline CDR1 MGHRA, CDR2 YSYEKL. The V gene lost 0 bases and the J gene lost 8 bases, with 16 bases spanning the gap. The CDR3 has 16 amino acids. CDR3 protein: CASSQDRQQTRGELFF. CDR3 DNA: TGCGCCAGCAGCCAAGATCGGCAGCAAACTAGGGGGGAGCTGTTTTTT.

This clone has just one count. The chain uses TRBV11-1 and TRBJ2-5; maybe TRBD1 (5 bases). The CDR3 loop spans 15 amino acids. Germline V gene lookup returns CDR1 SGHAT and CDR2 FQDESV (reference sequence). Trimming cost V 0 bases and J 7 bases, with 15 bases left between them. In DNA, the CDR3 is TGTGCCAGCAGCTTAGCCCAGGGCCCACATGGGACCCAGTACTTC. Its protein product is CASSLAQGPHGTQYF.

The V call is TRBV7-9, the J call TRBJ1-3, with D hard to call. Germline assignment: CDR1 SEHNR and CDR2 FQNEAQ (reference sequence). The CDR3 is 16 amino acids. Deletions cut 0 bases from V and 0 bases from J, with 9 bases between. This chain's CDR3 is CASSLAGGDSGNTIYF. In DNA, the CDR3 is TGTGCCAGCAGCTTAGCCGGTGGAGACTCTGGAAACACCATATATTTT.